Presented here are 19 T cell receptor beta chains from one specimen sequenced in a study of response to subunit inactivated influenza vaccine. TCRdb called the RT-PCR reads again in MiXCR, with one record for every CDR3 protein. The sample consists of over 800,000 distinct CDR3 sequences, 21% of them appearing once. Sequencing used PBMCs from blood, obtained about 5 days after vaccination. Source of these receptors: a man aged 50-60 years who received an inactivated influenza vaccine.

This clonotype was found a few times. The gene calls are TRBV4-3 and TRBJ1-5; D not resolved. CDR1 is LGHNA, CDR2 YSLEER, per germline. V dropped 0 bases and J dropped 7 bases, with 10 bases sitting between them. CDR3 size: 14 residues. The CDR3 spells CASSQDSTKQPQHF. For the CDR3, the DNA is TGCGCCAGCAGCCAAGATTCGACAAAGCAGCCCCAGCATTTT.

This clonotype was counted a few times. J is TRBJ2-1 and V is TRBV28; D may be TRBD1 (7 bases). The CDR3 contains 17 residues. V lost 10 bases and J 4 bases, leaving 26 bases between the germline ends. Looked up from germline, CDR1 is MDHEN and CDR2 is SYDVKM. The CDR3 DNA follows: TGTGCCACCAGGCCTCCCCGGGGGCAGGGGGATTACAATGAGCAGTTCTTC. As protein: CATRPPRGQGDYNEQFF.

The gene calls are TRBV20-1 and TRBJ1-4; a weak D match, TRBD1 (5 bases). CDR1 and CDR2 (germline): DFQATT, SNEGSKA (reference sequence). Trimming removed 2 bases at V and 3 bases at J, with 16 bases between. This CDR3 is built from 16 residues. The CDR3 spells CSARSVQGEANEKLFF. The CDR3 DNA sequence: TGCAGTGCTAGATCCGTCCAGGGCGAGGCTAATGAAAAACTGTTTTTT.

In this sample, this clonotype turned up a few times. The chain has TRBV11-2 and TRBJ2-3, with 9 bases fitting TRBD2. The CDR3 consists of 17 residues. Trimming at V came to 6 bases and at J to 4 bases, leaving 14 bases not matched to a gene. CDR1 is SGHAT, CDR2 FQNNGV, per germline. Here the CDR3 DNA reads TGTGCCAGCAGACGTGGGGACCTAGCGGGACGATCAGATACGCAGTATTTT. This codes for CASRRGDLAGRSDTQYF.

V and J are TRBV7-2 and TRBJ2-3; TRBD1 is a possible D gene (5 bases). The germline V and J ends were trimmed by 1 base and 2 bases, with 10 bases remaining between them. Germline V gene lookup returns CDR1 SGHTA and CDR2 FQGNSA. This CDR3 is built from 15 residues. CDR3 region: CASSLGQILTDTQYF. CDR3 sequence (DNA): TGTGCCAGCAGCTTAGGACAGATACTCACAGATACGCAGTATTTT.

The genes are TRBV29-1 and TRBJ2-6; TRBD2 matches 7 bases. The CDR3 consists of 16 residues. The germline CDR1 and CDR2 sequences are SQVTM and ANQGSEA. V trimming: 4 bases; J trimming: 0 bases; junction bases outside the gene matches: 6. CDR3 sequence reads: CSVAGGGFSGANVLTF. The CDR3 DNA is TGCAGCGTTGCGGGGGGAGGGTTCTCTGGGGCCAACGTCCTGACTTTC. The whole variable domain, filled in from reference TRBV29-1 and TRBJ2-6, reads SAVISQKPSRDICQRGTSLTIQCQVDSQVTMMFWYRQQPGQSLTLIATANQGSEATYESGFVIDKFPISRPNLTFSTLTVSNMSPEDSSIYLCSVAGGGFSGANVLTFGAGSRLTVL.

This rearrangement joins TRBV7-2 to TRBJ2-7; D gene ambiguous. The length of the CDR3 is 13 residues. Trimming removed 7 bases at V and 6 bases at J, with 16 bases between. Germline values: CDR1 SGHTA, CDR2 FQGNSA. The CDR3 nucleotides read TGTGCCAGCACTAAGCCCCTGAGTAGCGAGCAGTACTTC. It is translated as CASTKPLSSEQYF.

V gene TRBV7-8 combines with J gene TRBJ1-2; no clear D. CDR3 length equals 14 residues. Germline V gives CDR1 SGHVS, CDR2 FQNEAQ. The germline V and J ends were trimmed by 5 bases and 2 bases, with 12 bases remaining between them. CDR3 sequence reads: CASSRESENYGYTF. The CDR3 DNA is TGTGCCAGCAGCCGAGAGTCTGAAAACTATGGCTACACCTTC.

Remarks on this clonotype: The missing conserved phenylalanine or tryptophan at the end of this CDR3 makes a read error likely. This chain links TRBV6-5 with TRBJ2-7; TRBD1 matches at 8 bases. Germline V gives CDR1 MNHEY, CDR2 SVGAGI. The CDR3 is made up of 15 amino acids. CDR3 residues: CASSYSRGPAYDQYL. The CDR3 DNA reads TGTGCCAGCAGTTACTCCAGGGGGCCCGCCTACGATCAGTACCTC.

CDR3 sequence: CASSLRDPGLETQYF. CDR3 nucleotides: TGTGCCAGCTCGCTCCGGGACCCAGGCTTAGAGACCCAGTACTTC. The chain joins TRBV18 to TRBJ2-5; D tentatively reads TRBD1 or TRBD2 (5 bases each). Between the trimmed V and J ends, which lost 6 bases and 4 bases, there was a span of 18 bases. CDR1 is KGHSH and CDR2 is LQKENI in the germline V gene. The CDR3 runs to 15 residues.

Only a few counts were recorded for this clonotype. The chain recombines TRBV9 with TRBJ2-7; D tentatively fits TRBD1 or TRBD2 (5 bases each). CDR1 and CDR2 (germline): SGDLS, YYNGEE. There are 15 residues in the CDR3. Trimming pared 0 bases from V and 1 base from J, leaving 11 bases between. CDR3 region: CASSVDPGPSYEQYF. The CDR3 DNA reads TGTGCCAGCAGCGTAGATCCGGGACCATCCTACGAGCAGTACTTC.

The chain couples TRBV15 to TRBJ2-5; TRBD2 is a possible D gene (5 bases). The CDR3 is made up of 14 amino acids. Trimming took 5 bases from V and 7 from J, leaving 17 bases between them. Per the germline V gene, CDR1 is LNHNV and CDR2 is YYDKDF (reference sequence). The CDR3: CATSPSQPGGTQYF. DNA for the CDR3: TGTGCCACCAGCCCCTCCCAGCCTGGAGGGACCCAGTACTTC. Complete variable domain (other parts from reference TRBV15 and TRBJ2-5): DAMVIQNPRYQVTQFGKPVTLSCSQTLNHNVMYWYQQKSSQAPKLLFHYYDKDFNNEADTPDNFQSRRPNTSFCFLDIRSPGLGDTAMYLCATSPSQPGGTQYFGPGTRLLVL.

The chain couples TRBV6-1 to TRBJ1-1, with D unresolved. V lost 5 bases and J 0 bases, leaving 16 bases between the germline ends. CDR3 size: 16 residues. Germline V gene lookup returns CDR1 MNHNS and CDR2 SASEGT. CDR3 DNA: TGTGCCAGCAGTCCGCGTGGCAGCTCCATGAACACTGAAGCTTTCTTT. Translation gives CASSPRGSSMNTEAFF.

This sequence joins TRBV12-3 or TRBV12-4 and TRBJ1-2; TRBD1 matches at 9 bases. The CDR3 runs to 13 residues. The junction had 4 bases not matched to a gene; V was cut back by 7 bases and J by 4 bases. The CDR3 region is CASNGQGPYGYTF. The CDR3 nucleotides are TGTGCCAGCAACGGACAGGGGCCCTATGGCTACACCTTC.

For the CDR3, the DNA is TGTGCCAGCAGTATCCGGACAGGGGGCATGAACACTGAAGCTTTCTTT. Translated, it gives CASSIRTGGMNTEAFF. The rearrangement uses TRBV6-1 and TRBJ1-1; 11 positions agree with TRBD1. CDR3 length equals 16 residues. J gave up 0 bases and V 5 bases, and 5 bases lay outside the gene matches. Looked up from germline, CDR1 is MNHNS and CDR2 is SASEGT.

This chain connects TRBV10-3 to TRBJ2-7, with 12 bases fitting TRBD2. V lost 6 bases and J lost 3; bases outside the gene matches: 3. Per the germline V gene, CDR1 is ENHRY and CDR2 is SYGVKD. This CDR3 contains 14 residues. Here the CDR3 DNA reads TGTGCCATCAGCCTGACTAGCGGGGGCTACGAGCAGTACTTC. Its protein product is CAISLTSGGYEQYF.

Many counts were recorded for this clonotype. The V gene is TRBV5-4, the J gene TRBJ1-6; the D gene is possibly TRBD1 (6 bases). Trimming pared 10 bases from V and 6 bases from J, leaving 11 bases between. Per the germline V gene, CDR1 is SGHNT and CDR2 is YYREEE (reference sequence). This CDR3 contains 12 residues. CDR3 sequence: CADGGSNSPLHF. For the CDR3, the DNA is TGTGCCGATGGGGGCAGTAATTCACCCCTCCACTTT.

In its sample, this clonotype was seen once. The rearrangement joins TRBV7-2 to TRBJ2-7, with D possibly TRBD2 on 6 matching bases. The V end was cut by 5 bases, the J end by 2 bases, with 13 bases between. The CDR3 length is 14 residues. Per germline, CDR1 SGHTA and CDR2 FQGNSA. The CDR3 DNA follows: TGTGCCAGCAGCATCGGGGGAAATACCTACGAGCAGTACTTC. Residues: CASSIGGNTYEQYF.

This clonotype was picked up a small number of times. CDR3 DNA: TGTGCCAGCAGTTTGCAGGGGGCTCTTTTCGAGCAGTACTTC. It specifies CASSLQGALFEQYF. V gene TRBV27 combines with J gene TRBJ2-7; 8 nucleotides match TRBD1. The CDR3 sequence is 14 residues long. The germline V gene encodes CDR1 MNHEY and CDR2 SMNVEV (reference sequence). Trimming took 3 bases from V and 6 from J; bases not matched to a gene: 7.